This is a list of T cell receptor beta chains from one sample in a study of identifying expanded T cells in peripheral blood. Clones were read by immunoSEQ multiplex PCR, and TCRdb kept only the in-frame ones, dropping some. The profile shows 70,000 to 100,000 clones, more than 70% of them singletons. Specimen: blood. All receptors come from a person aged 18 to 69 in good health. Both conserved end residues are part of each CDR3. The D gene is left open where the match is weak. Clone size is given for some rows only: seen once, a few or many times, or a class if the clone is expanded.

D: TRBD2
J: TRBJ2-2
V: TRBV7-2
size: -
CDR3: CASSLEAGGYTGELFF
DNA: TGTGCCAGCAGCTTGGAAGCGGGGGGATACACCGGGGAGCTGTTTTTT

D: -
J: TRBJ2-7
V: TRBV6-1
size: -
CDR3: CASSEAYEQYF
DNA: TGTGCCAGCAGTGAAGCCTATGAGCAGTACTTC

D: TRBD2
J: TRBJ2-3
V: TRBV4-2
size: -
CDR3: CASSQDLLAESPDTQYF
DNA: TGTGCCAGCAGCCAAGATTTGCTAGCGGAATCTCCCGATACGCAGTATTTT

D: TRBD2
J: TRBJ2-7
V: TRBV19
size: -
CDR3: CASGLAGFYEQYF
DNA: TGTGCCAGTGGCCTAGCGGGGTTCTACGAGCAGTACTTC

D: -
J: TRBJ2-3
V: TRBV7-2
size: -
CDR3: CASSLVGVSTDTQYF
DNA: TGTGCCAGCAGCTTAGTAGGGGTTAGCACAGATACGCAGTATTTT

D: TRBD1
J: TRBJ2-2
V: TRBV28
size: -
CDR3: CASSFNMDRPTGELFF
DNA: TGTGCCAGCAGTTTCAACATGGACAGGCCCACCGGGGAGCTGTTTTTT

D: TRBD1
J: TRBJ2-2
V: TRBV7-9
size: -
CDR3: CASSTTTGGLGGELFF
DNA: TGTGCCAGCAGCACAACCACAGGGGGTCTCGGCGGGGAGCTGTTTTTT

D: -
J: TRBJ2-6
V: TRBV5-4
size: -
CDR3: CASTRYSGANVLTF
DNA: TGTGCCAGCACCCGCTACTCTGGGGCCAACGTCCTGACTTTC

D: -
J: TRBJ2-7
V: TRBV6-6
size: -
CDR3: CASSPSGGGNEQYF
DNA: TGTGCCAGCAGCCCCTCCGGGGGAGGAAACGAGCAGTACTTC

D: -
J: TRBJ1-1
V: TRBV28
size: -
CDR3: CASSLRGKGEAFF
DNA: TGTGCCAGCAGTTTACGGGGGAAGGGTGAAGCTTTCTTT

D: TRBD1
J: TRBJ1-2
V: TRBV4-3
size: -
CDR3: CASSNQGAAGYTF
DNA: TGCGCCAGCAGCAATCAGGGGGCGGCTGGCTACACCTTC

D: -
J: TRBJ2-3
V: TRBV19
size: -
CDR3: CASSIWDKTQYF
DNA: TGTGCCAGTAGTATATGGGACAAAACGCAGTATTTT

D: TRBD1
J: TRBJ1-2
V: TRBV28
size: -
CDR3: CASSVPGQGFYGYTF
DNA: TGTGCCAGCAGTGTCCCGGGACAGGGGTTCTATGGCTACACCTTC

D: TRBD1
J: TRBJ1-3
V: TRBV6-5
size: -
CDR3: CASSSTGGSGNTIYF
DNA: TGTGCCAGCAGCTCGACAGGGGGCTCTGGAAACACCATATATTTT

D: TRBD1
J: TRBJ1-2
V: TRBV4-3
size: -
CDR3: CASSQEISGQGMCTF
DNA: TGCGCCAGCAGCCAAGAAATCTCGGGACAGGGGATGTGCACCTTC

D: TRBD1
J: TRBJ1-6
V: TRBV7-9
size: -
CDR3: CASSLHNQGGSPLHF
DNA: TGTGCCAGCAGCTTACACAATCAGGGGGGGTCACCCCTCCACTTT

D: -
J: TRBJ2-1
V: TRBV6-6
size: -
CDR3: CASSHRVGVEQFF
DNA: TGTGCCAGCAGCCACAGGGTCGGTGTTGAGCAGTTCTTC

D: -
J: TRBJ2-5
V: TRBV4-2
size: -
CDR3: CASSQAGGQETQYF
DNA: TGTGCCAGCAGCCAAGCTGGGGGGCAAGAGACCCAGTACTTC

D: -
J: TRBJ2-2
V: TRBV4-3
size: -
CDR3: CASSQEDTGELFF
DNA: TGCGCCAGCAGCCAAGAGGACACCGGGGAGCTGTTTTTT

D: -
J: TRBJ1-2
V: TRBV6-4
size: -
CDR3: CASSETAGPHGYTF
DNA: TGTGCCAGCAGTGAAACAGCTGGTCCGCATGGCTACACCTTC

D: -
J: TRBJ2-1
V: TRBV6-5
size: -
CDR3: CASSSTVNEQFF
DNA: TGTGCCAGCAGTTCGACGGTAAATGAGCAGTTCTTC

D: -
J: TRBJ2-7
V: TRBV21-1
size: -
CDR3: CASSKEQGLVEQYF
DNA: TGTGCCAGCAGCAAAGAACAGGGGCTGGTCGAGCAGTACTTC

D: TRBD2
J: TRBJ2-4
V: TRBV4-2
size: -
CDR3: CASSQEGGLAKNIQYF
DNA: TGTGCCAGCAGCCAAGAGGGGGGGTTAGCCAAAAACATTCAGTACTTC

D: -
J: TRBJ1-5
V: TRBV19
size: -
CDR3: CASSWAVHSNQPQHF
DNA: TGTGCCAGTAGTTGGGCAGTTCATAGCAATCAGCCCCAGCATTTT

D: -
J: TRBJ1-1
V: TRBV7-8
size: -
CDR3: CASSAQRNTEAFF
DNA: TGTGCCAGCAGCGCACAGAGGAACACTGAAGCTTTCTTT

D: -
J: TRBJ1-5
V: TRBV7-9
size: -
CDR3: CASSPGTVNQPQHF
DNA: TGTGCCAGCAGCCCAGGGACCGTCAATCAGCCCCAGCATTTT

D: -
J: TRBJ2-7
V: TRBV6-5
size: -
CDR3: CASSQPQGGRSEQYF
DNA: TGTGCCAGCAGTCAACCGCAGGGGGGACGCTCCGAGCAGTACTTC

D: -
J: TRBJ2-5
V: TRBV19
size: -
CDR3: CASSIGERRETQYF
DNA: TGTGCCAGTAGTATAGGGGAGCGTCGAGAGACCCAGTACTTC

D: -
J: TRBJ2-5
V: TRBV6-5
size: -
CDR3: CASSYGLAQYF
DNA: TGTGCCAGCAGTTATGGCTTGGCCCAGTACTTC

D: -
J: TRBJ2-7
V: TRBV4-1
size: -
CDR3: CASSQEWRAFYEQYF
DNA: TGCGCCAGCAGCCAAGAATGGCGGGCTTTCTACGAGCAGTACTTC

D: -
J: TRBJ2-2
V: TRBV11-2
size: -
CDR3: CASSLVAGELFF
DNA: TGTGCCAGCAGCTTAGTAGCCGGGGAGCTGTTTTTT

D: -
J: TRBJ1-4
V: TRBV4-1
size: -
CDR3: CASSPEFYGAGTNEKLFF
DNA: TGCGCCAGCAGCCCCGAGTTTTACGGGGCTGGAACTAATGAAAAACTGTTTTTT

D: TRBD2
J: TRBJ2-5
V: TRBV28
size: -
CDR3: CASIPGGGQETQYF
DNA: TGTGCCAGCATCCCCGGCGGGGGGCAGGAGACCCAGTACTTC

D: TRBD1
J: TRBJ1-5
V: TRBV5-6
size: -
CDR3: CASSPAGGYQPQHF
DNA: TGTGCCAGCAGCCCAGCAGGGGGCTATCAGCCCCAGCATTTT

D: -
J: TRBJ2-7
V: TRBV7-2
size: -
CDR3: CASSPGYEQYF
DNA: TGTGCCAGCAGCCCAGGCTACGAGCAGTACTTC

D: TRBD1
J: TRBJ1-1
V: TRBV7-4
size: many
CDR3: CASSEGQGLGEAFF
DNA: TGTGCCAGCAGCGAGGGACAGGGACTTGGGGAAGCTTTCTTT

D: TRBD1
J: TRBJ1-6
V: TRBV4-1
size: -
CDR3: CASSQDRQGPRANSPLHF
DNA: TGCGCCAGCAGCCAAGATAGACAGGGTCCGAGAGCAAATTCACCCCTCCACTTT

D: -
J: TRBJ1-6
V: TRBV7-2
size: -
CDR3: CASSLGRVYNSPLHF
DNA: TGTGCCAGCAGCTTAGGACGGGTATATAATTCACCCCTCCACTTT

D: TRBD2
J: TRBJ2-3
V: TRBV29-1
size: -
CDR3: CSVDLTSGGTDTQYF
DNA: TGCAGCGTTGACCTGACTAGCGGGGGGACAGATACGCAGTATTTT

D: -
J: TRBJ1-5
V: TRBV28
size: -
CDR3: CASSHLGGGSNQPQHF
DNA: TGTGCCAGCAGTCATCTGGGTGGTGGTAGCAATCAGCCCCAGCATTTT

D: -
J: TRBJ2-3
V: TRBV5-4
size: -
CDR3: CASSGMGVGASTDTQYF
DNA: TGTGCCAGCAGCGGTATGGGGGTAGGCGCTAGCACAGATACGCAGTATTTT

D: TRBD2
J: TRBJ2-3
V: TRBV7-2
size: -
CDR3: CASSTSGGAGYTQYF
DNA: TGTGCCAGCAGCACTAGCGGGGGGGCTGGGTATACGCAGTATTTT

D: -
J: TRBJ2-2
V: TRBV4-1
size: -
CDR3: CASSQGLGTGELFF
DNA: TGCGCCAGCAGCCAAGGTCTTGGCACCGGGGAGCTGTTTTTT